Listed below are T cell receptor beta chains from one sample, sequenced in a study of shared clonotypes between healthy human individuals. TCRdb's table, derived via immunoSEQ multiplex PCR, lists solely in-frame clones and lacks some. Among about 1 million clones listed, about 74% were seen once. Sample: memory CD4+ T cells sorted from blood. These receptors were taken from a man in his late teens or twenties in good health. CDR3s include the opening cysteine and the closing phenylalanine or tryptophan.

V	J	CDR3
TRBV28	TRBJ2-1	CASSKLASSYNEQFF
TRBV9	TRBJ2-6	CASSAGLAGRTPGANVLTF
TRBV6-6	TRBJ1-5	CASRADRVNQPQHF
TRBV5-4	TRBJ1-3	CASSLVEGNTIYF
TRBV6-5	TRBJ1-1	CASSPRVGDTEAFF
TRBV4-2	TRBJ1-4	CASSLGQGRDEKLFF
TRBV28	TRBJ1-2	CASSLTGADGYGYTF
TRBV5-1	TRBJ1-6	CASSLVQGVQYLHF
TRBV7-6	TRBJ2-2	CASSLQSGELFF
TRBV11-2	TRBJ2-1	CASSFGQANNEQFF
TRBV21-1	TRBJ1-5	CASSKGSSRLRFLQPQHF
TRBV14	TRBJ1-2	CASSLSSLGSRHGYTF
TRBV1	TRBJ1-2	CTSSKSKNGMTGQMGYTF
TRBV7-3	TRBJ1-4	CASSWRGTEKLFF
TRBV2	TRBJ1-1	CASSNRGRNTEAFF
TRBV12-5	TRBJ2-1	CASVPPRGSYNEQFF
TRBV28	TRBJ1-4	CASSLPGDNEKLFF
TRBV10-3	TRBJ2-3	CAISESSRGRDTQYF
TRBV27	TRBJ2-6	CASTPTRSGANVLTF
TRBV2	TRBJ2-7	CASSRDLTVSYEQYF
TRBV4-2	TRBJ1-2	CASSQGGGGWAPGYTF
TRBV7-2	TRBJ2-1	CASSSGQGAGEQFF
TRBV7-2	TRBJ1-2	CASRLGTGLGYTF
TRBV30	TRBJ2-5	CAWSPGDRIVQETQYF
TRBV5-6	TRBJ2-5	CASSLTTGQQETQYF
TRBV18	TRBJ2-5	CASSGQETQYF
TRBV28	TRBJ1-5	CASSGGLSGTSNQPQHF
TRBV5-1	TRBJ1-3	CASSFDRAGNTIYF
TRBV18	TRBJ2-5	CASSPRQEETQYF
TRBV5-1	TRBJ1-1	CASSSSGGDTEAFF
TRBV6-1	TRBJ1-1	CASSERGLRKIEAFF
TRBV6-1	TRBJ1-3	CASSQGGNTIYF
TRBV7-2	TRBJ2-3	CASSLTSGGTDTQYF
TRBV28	TRBJ2-7	CASHRQSPTYEQYF
TRBV6-5	TRBJ2-5	CASSYSGGRETQYF
TRBV2	TRBJ1-2	CASRERQGFYGYTF
TRBV4-1	TRBJ1-5	CASSQVLGRNNQPQHF
TRBV5-1	TRBJ2-1	CASSLAPGGRGNEQFF
TRBV5-8	TRBJ1-1	CASSRTDLGRRNTEAFF
TRBV10-2	TRBJ1-1	CASSEQALNEAFF
TRBV5-4	TRBJ2-7	CASSWEASGQYF
TRBV7-2	TRBJ2-5	CASSLVLARQETQYF
TRBV14	TRBJ2-5	CASSGPNHGGTQYF
TRBV5-1	TRBJ1-1	CASSFGGRGSTEAFF
TRBV19	TRBJ2-5	CASSIQGGQETQYF
TRBV28	TRBJ1-4	CASSRQAGHGLFF
TRBV11-2	TRBJ1-2	CASSATVNYGYTF
TRBV11-1	TRBJ2-2	CASSPGPGQGVRELFF
TRBV19	TRBJ2-3	CASSIDGQGTGGTDTQYF
TRBV18	TRBJ2-1	CASSPTGLAGAGEQFF
TRBV25-1	TRBJ1-4	CASSERGTPEKLFF
TRBV19	TRBJ1-1	CASNLGRGTEAFF
TRBV11-2	TRBJ2-1	CASSLDNEQFF
TRBV15	TRBJ2-7	CATSREGQSYEQYF
TRBV27	TRBJ1-2	CASSFKGQNPNYGYTF